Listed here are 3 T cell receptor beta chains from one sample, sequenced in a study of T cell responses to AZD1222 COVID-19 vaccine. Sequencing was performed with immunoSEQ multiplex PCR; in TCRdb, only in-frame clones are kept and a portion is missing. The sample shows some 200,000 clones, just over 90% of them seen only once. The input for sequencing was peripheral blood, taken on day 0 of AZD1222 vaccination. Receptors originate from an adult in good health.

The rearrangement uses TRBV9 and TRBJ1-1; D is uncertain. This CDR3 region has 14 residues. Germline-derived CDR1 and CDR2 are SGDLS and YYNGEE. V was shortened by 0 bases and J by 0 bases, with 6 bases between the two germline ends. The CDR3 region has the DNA TGTGCCAGCAGCGTAGGGAACATGAACACTGAAGCTTTCTTT. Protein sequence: CASSVGNMNTEAFF.

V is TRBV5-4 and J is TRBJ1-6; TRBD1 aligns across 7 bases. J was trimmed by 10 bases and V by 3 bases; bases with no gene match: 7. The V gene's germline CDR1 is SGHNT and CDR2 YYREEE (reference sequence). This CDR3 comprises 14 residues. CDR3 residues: CASSSGQAWSPLHF. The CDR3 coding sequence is TGTGCCAGCAGCTCAGGACAGGCTTGGTCACCCCTCCACTTT. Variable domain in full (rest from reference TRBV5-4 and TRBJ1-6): ETGVTQSPTHLIKTRGQQVTLRCSSQSGHNTVSWYQQALGQGPQFIFQYYREEENGRGNFPPRFSGLQFPNYSSELNVNALELDDSALYLCASSSGQAWSPLHFGNGTRLTVT.

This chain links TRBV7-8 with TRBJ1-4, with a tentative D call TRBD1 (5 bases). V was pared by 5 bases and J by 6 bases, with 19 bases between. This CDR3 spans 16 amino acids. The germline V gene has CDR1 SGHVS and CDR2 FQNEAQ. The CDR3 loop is CASSPHDRFSDEKLFF. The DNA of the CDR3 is TGTGCCAGCAGCCCCCACGACAGATTTTCAGATGAAAAACTGTTTTTT. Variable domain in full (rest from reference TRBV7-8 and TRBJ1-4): GAGVSQSPRYKVAKRGQDVALRCDPISGHVSLFWYQQALGQGPEFLTYFQNEAQLDKSGLPSDRFFAERPEGSVSTLKIQRTQQEDSAVYLCASSPHDRFSDEKLFFGSGTQLSVL.